The 22 T cell receptor beta chains presented below share a single source sample, sequenced in a study of TIL therapy for anti-PD-1-resistant metastatic lung cancer. As for time point: pre-treatment sample, taken before nivolumab and TIL therapy. Sequencing used immunoSEQ v3. TCRdb keeps only in-frame clones here, not all; method: immunoSEQ multiplex PCR. The table has 20,000 to 25,000 clones, 60% to 85% seen once. The material was blood, obtained at baseline. These receptors came from a person aged 25-79 years with non-small cell lung cancer.

The chain joins TRBV6-5 to TRBJ2-3; 11 positions match TRBD2. The CDR3 sequence is 14 residues long. Trimming took 9 bases from V and 5 from J; bases not matched to a gene: 7. CDR1 and CDR2 (germline): MNHEY, SVGAGI. The chain's CDR3 is CASNSGGAVDTQYF. CDR3 nucleotide sequence: TGTGCCAGTAATAGCGGGGGGGCGGTAGATACGCAGTATTTT.

V usage is TRBV6-4 and J usage is TRBJ2-3, with 7 bases that match TRBD2. CDR1 and CDR2 from the germline V gene are MRHNA and SNTAGT. After removal of 6 bases from V and 2 bases from J, the junction contained 5 bases not matched to a gene. The CDR3 spans 14 residues. CDR3 in DNA: TGTGCCAGCAGCGCCAGCGGGAACACAGATACGCAGTATTTT. Amino acids: CASSASGNTDTQYF.

This clone was seen just once. The chain combines TRBV6-1 with TRBJ2-7, with unresolved D. This CDR3 spans 12 amino acids. Trimming shortened V by 6 bases and J by 4 bases, and 10 bases separated the two germline ends. Germline CDR1 and CDR2: MNHNS and SASEGT. The chain's CDR3 is CASRAFGYEQYF. The CDR3 region has the DNA TGTGCCAGCAGGGCCTTCGGATACGAGCAGTACTTC.

The V gene is TRBV2, the J gene TRBJ2-3; D is perhaps TRBD2 (5 bases). CDR3 length equals 15 residues. Germline V gene sequence: CDR1 SNHLY, CDR2 FYNNEI. With 0 bases removed from V and 3 bases from J, the gap between germline ends came to 10 bases. For the CDR3, the DNA is TGTGCCAGCAGTGAAGCTGGAGGCCCGACAGATACGCAGTATTTT. This gives the protein CASSEAGGPTDTQYF.

The V and J genes are TRBV28 and TRBJ2-3; D might be TRBD1 (6 bases). This CDR3 is 13 amino acids long. Looked up from germline, CDR1 is MDHEN and CDR2 is SYDVKM. V gave up 3 bases and J gave up 6 bases, with 10 bases separating them. The CDR3 protein is CASSFTGQDTQYF. CDR3 in DNA: TGTGCCAGCAGTTTTACAGGGCAGGATACGCAGTATTTT.

The V and J genes are TRBV5-1 and TRBJ2-7; 9 bases are shared with TRBD1. CDR1 SGHRS and CDR2 YFSETQ come from the germline V gene. The CDR3 runs to 15 residues. The trim removed 1 base at V and 3 bases at J, leaving 5 bases unmatched. The CDR3 loop reads CASSLNTGGIYEQYF. The DNA of the CDR3 is TGCGCCAGCAGCTTGAACACAGGGGGCATCTACGAGCAGTACTTC.

CDR3 nucleotides: TGCGCCAGCAGCTTTAACACTGAAGCTTTCTTT. Encoded protein: CASSFNTEAFF. The J gene is TRBJ1-1, the V gene TRBV5-1; no definite D call. The CDR3 runs to 11 residues. V lost 2 bases to trimming and J lost 2 bases, with 1 base between them. Germline lookup yields CDR1 SGHRS and CDR2 YFSETQ.

The gene calls are TRBV7-3 and TRBJ2-5; D possibly corresponds to TRBD2 (6 bases). The germline V gene encodes CDR1 SGHTA and CDR2 FQGTGA. V was clipped by 1 base and J by 4 bases, with 13 bases between them. This CDR3 comprises 15 residues. CDR3 sequence reads: CASSLSLVAAETQYF. The CDR3 DNA is TGTGCCAGCAGCTTAAGTCTCGTAGCGGCAGAGACCCAGTACTTC. The whole variable domain, filled in from reference TRBV7-3 and TRBJ2-5, reads GAGVSQTPSNKVTEKGKYVELRCDPISGHTALYWYRQSLGQGPEFLIYFQGTGAADDSGLPNDRFFAVRPEGSVSTLKIQRTERGDSAVYLCASSLSLVAAETQYFGPGTRLLVL.

The chain has TRBV18 and TRBJ2-7; D is undetermined. The germline gives CDR1 KGHSH, CDR2 LQKENI. CDR3 length: 13 amino acids. The V end was cut by 5 bases, the J end by 1 base, with 9 bases between. The CDR3 is CASSKGASYEQYF. CDR3 coding DNA: TGTGCCAGCTCAAAAGGTGCGTCCTACGAGCAGTACTTC. The whole variable domain, filled in from reference TRBV18 and TRBJ2-7, reads NAGVMQNPRHLVRRRGQEARLRCSPMKGHSHVYWYRQLPEEGLKFMVYLQKENIIDESGMPKERFSAEFPKEGPSILRIQQVVRGDSAAYFCASSKGASYEQYFGPGTRLTVT.

Worth noting for this clone: One end of the junction is discordant with germline, which a read error may explain. V and J are TRBV11-3 and TRBJ2-2; D might be TRBD2 (6 bases). In germline, CDR1 is SGHNT, CDR2 YENEEA. The CDR3 extends over 14 amino acids. The CDR3 bases are TGTGCCAGCAGCTTAGTCCGCGGGACCGGGAAGCTGTTTTTT. Translating gives CASSLVRGTGKLFF.

The V call is TRBV5-1, the J call TRBJ2-5, with 9 bases matching TRBD2. The CDR3 runs 16 residues. The germline V gene has CDR1 SGHRS and CDR2 YFSETQ. V lost 0 bases to trimming and J lost 1 base; unmatched junction nucleotides: 4. The CDR3, as DNA: TGCGCCAGCAGCTTGGGGGCTAGCGGGGTCCAAGAGACCCAGTACTTC. Translating gives CASSLGASGVQETQYF.

V usage is TRBV18 and J usage is TRBJ1-1, with D possibly TRBD1 on 6 matching bases. CDR3 size: 14 residues. The germline V and J ends were trimmed by 2 bases and 3 bases, with 10 bases remaining between them. CDR1 is KGHSH and CDR2 is LQKENI in the germline V gene. CDR3: CASSPTGRDTEAFF. As DNA, the CDR3 is TGTGCCAGCTCACCAACAGGGCGTGACACTGAAGCTTTCTTT.

V and J are TRBV25-1 and TRBJ1-6; no reliable D call. The CDR3 extends over 14 amino acids. Germline V gene sequence: CDR1 MGHDK, CDR2 SYGVNS. Trimming took 6 bases from V and 2 from J, leaving 8 bases between them. In DNA form, the CDR3 reads TGTGCCAGCAGAGGAGCTCCCTATAATTCACCCCTCCACTTT. Translated, it gives CASRGAPYNSPLHF.

V gene TRBV19 combines with J gene TRBJ2-2; unclear D gene. Germline V CDR1 and CDR2: LNHDA, SQIVND (reference sequence). The CDR3 has 12 residues. Trimming shortened V by 6 bases and J by 4 bases, and 6 bases separated the two germline ends. CDR3: CASRVFTGELFF. The CDR3 DNA sequence: TGTGCCAGTAGAGTCTTCACCGGGGAGCTGTTTTTT.

The chain carries TRBV5-4 and TRBJ2-6; D is possibly TRBD2 (6 bases). Germline CDR1 reads SGHNT; CDR2 reads YYREEE (reference sequence). The V gene lost 8 bases and the J gene lost 1 base, with 19 bases spanning the gap. This CDR3 has 17 amino acids. For the CDR3, the DNA is TGTGCCAGTCGAGTGGGGGGTTCATCGTCTGGGGCCAACGTCCTGACTTTC. This encodes CASRVGGSSSGANVLTF.

Only one count was recorded for this clone. This rearrangement joins TRBV5-1 to TRBJ2-7; TRBD1 agrees at 9 bases. Unmatched junction bases numbered 6, after V lost 3 bases and J lost 5 bases. There are 14 residues in the CDR3. The germline V gene has CDR1 SGHRS and CDR2 YFSETQ. CDR3 nucleotides: TGCGCCAGCAGCTCGCGGACAGGGGCTAACGAGCAGTACTTC. Encoded protein: CASSSRTGANEQYF.

The chain uses TRBV10-3 and TRBJ2-1; TRBD2 agrees at 9 bases. Germline CDR1 is ENHRY and CDR2 is SYGVKD. CDR3 length: 14 residues. V shed 7 bases, J shed 5 bases, and the junction held 6 bases outside the gene matches. The CDR3 sequence: CAIMASGAHNEQFF. CDR3 in DNA: TGTGCCATCATGGCTAGCGGGGCTCACAATGAGCAGTTCTTC.

The chain uses TRBV9 and TRBJ2-2, with D perhaps being TRBD1 or TRBD2 (5 bases each). Trimming took 4 bases from V and 5 from J, leaving 18 bases between them. Per the germline V gene, CDR1 is SGDLS and CDR2 is YYNGEE. The CDR3 totals 16 residues. The CDR3 DNA is TGTGCCAGCAGCCTCAGGGCGGGCCAGGGAACCGGGGAGCTGTTTTTT. Protein product: CASSLRAGQGTGELFF.

The rearrangement uses TRBV9 and TRBJ2-7, with 10 positions matching TRBD2. Germline trimming cut 3 bases from V and 3 bases from J; bases unmatched to any gene: 9. The germline CDR1 and CDR2 sequences are SGDLS and YYNGEE. The CDR3 loop spans 16 amino acids. The CDR3 region is CASSGTLAGEYYEQYF. The CDR3, as DNA: TGTGCCAGCAGCGGAACTCTAGCGGGAGAATACTACGAGCAGTACTTC.

This clone has only a few counts. The chain joins TRBV12-5 to TRBJ2-2; 10 bases align to TRBD2. The CDR3 loop spans 17 amino acids. Looked up from germline, CDR1 is LGHNT and CDR2 is FRNRAP. Losses at the gene ends were 4 bases for V and 2 bases for J; bases not matched to a gene: 7. CDR3 region: CASGSPSGGLNTGELFF. CDR3 nucleotides: TGTGCTAGTGGTTCCCCTAGCGGGGGACTTAACACCGGGGAGCTGTTTTTT.

This clone has a single count. The chain couples TRBV6-5 to TRBJ2-7; D is possibly TRBD1 or TRBD2 (5 bases each). The CDR3 has 14 amino acids. In germline, CDR1 is MNHEY, CDR2 SVGAGI. Trimming removed 0 bases from V and 3 bases from J, with 9 bases in between. The CDR3 sequence is CASSYSRGDYEQYF. CDR3 nucleotides: TGTGCCAGCAGTTACTCGAGAGGGGACTACGAGCAGTACTTC.

The chain has TRBV6-1 and TRBJ2-1; 8 bases map to TRBD1. This CDR3 is built from 14 residues. Germline V lookup: CDR1 MNHNS, CDR2 SASEGT. V lost 2 bases, J lost 7 bases, and 4 bases stayed unmatched. This CDR3 is CASSEIQGANEQFF. The CDR3 nucleotides read TGTGCCAGCAGTGAAATTCAGGGGGCGAATGAGCAGTTCTTC.